Listed here are 26 T cell receptor beta chains from one sample, sequenced in a study of blood T cell repertoires in COVID-19. Assay: immunoSEQ multiplex PCR; the TCRdb copy retains only in-frame clones and omits some. This sample has tens of thousands of clones; around 70% occur once, and the top ten carry roughly a sixth. Sequences were obtained from peripheral blood. These receptors originate from a woman aged 50 to 60 with active or convalescent COVID-19.

This CDR3 reads CASSEVGARSYNSPLHF. For the CDR3, the DNA is TGTGCCAGCAGCGAAGTGGGGGCGAGGTCCTATAATTCACCCCTCCACTTT. The chain recombines TRBV7-2 with TRBJ1-6; D perhaps matches TRBD1 (6 bases). V was trimmed by 5 bases and J by 1 base, leaving 15 bases between them. The CDR3 loop spans 17 amino acids. Germline V lookup: CDR1 SGHTA, CDR2 FQGNSA. The whole variable domain, filled in from reference TRBV7-2 and TRBJ1-6, reads GAGVSQSPSNKVTEKGKDVELRCDPISGHTALYWYRQSLGQGLEFLIYFQGNSAPDKSGLPSDRFSAERTGGSVSTLTIQRTQQEDSAVYLCASSEVGARSYNSPLHFGNGTRLTVT.

V is TRBV3-1 (or the pseudogene TRBV3-2) and J is TRBJ2-6, with 7 bases lining up with TRBD2. V dropped 4 bases and J dropped 0; count of bases not matched to a gene: 9. The CDR3 runs to 18 residues. From germline, CDR1 is LGHDT and CDR2 YNNKEL (reference sequence). CDR3 protein: CASSPRGLVLSGANVLTF. In DNA form, the CDR3 reads TGTGCCAGCAGCCCCCGCGGACTAGTGCTCTCTGGGGCCAACGTCCTGACTTTC.

A word on this clone: Since a much larger clone is just one base distant, this may be a read error. Other DNA sequences in the same sample also yield this CDR3. The J gene is TRBJ2-2, the V gene TRBV3-1 (or the pseudogene TRBV3-2), with D unresolved. CDR3 length equals 15 residues. V lost 7 bases and J lost 1, with 13 bases in between. Germline CDR1 and CDR2: LGHDT and YNNKEL (reference sequence). CDR3 nucleotides: TGTGCCAGCACTCAAGGAAGCGTGAACACCGGGGAGCTGTTTTTT. Translated, it gives CASTQGSVNTGELFF.

The J gene is TRBJ2-1, the V gene TRBV4-1, with 10 bases fitting TRBD2. The CDR3 runs 18 residues. Per germline, CDR1 MGHRA and CDR2 YSYEKL. V lost 0 bases, J lost 1 base, and 6 bases stayed unmatched. CDR3 bases: TGCGCCAGCAGCCAAGATCCTAGCGGGAGTTGGTCCTACAATGAGCAGTTCTTC. It is translated as CASSQDPSGSWSYNEQFF.

The chain has TRBV2 and TRBJ1-4; tentatively, D is TRBD1 (6 bases). The CDR3 totals 16 residues. The ends were cut back, 2 bases at V and 6 bases at J, with 16 bases in the middle. Germline CDR1 SNHLY, CDR2 FYNNEI. CDR3 loop: CASSEYSIRGDEKLFF. The CDR3 DNA follows: TGTGCCAGCAGTGAATACTCCATCAGGGGTGATGAAAAACTGTTTTTT.

The chain employs TRBV5-4 and TRBJ2-5; 9 nucleotides agree with TRBD1. The V segment lost 4 bases and the J segment 0 bases; nucleotides outside the gene matches: 4. The CDR3 extends over 15 amino acids. Germline V lookup: CDR1 SGHNT, CDR2 YYREEE (reference sequence). The CDR3 DNA reads TGTGCCAGCAGCCGGGGACAGGGCTACCAAGAGACCCAGTACTTC. It yields the protein CASSRGQGYQETQYF.

The chain employs TRBV19 and TRBJ1-5; no clear D. Trimming stripped 8 bases from V and 0 bases from J, with 17 bases between. The germline V gene has CDR1 LNHDA and CDR2 SQIVND (reference sequence). This CDR3 region has 16 residues. As DNA, the CDR3 is TGTGCCAGTTCCCAGAGTGCGGATTATAGCAATCAGCCCCAGCATTTT. Translation: CASSQSADYSNQPQHF.

V gene TRBV3-1 (or the pseudogene TRBV3-2) combines with J gene TRBJ2-7; D uncertain. The ends were cut back, 4 bases at V and 2 bases at J, with 15 bases in the middle. The CDR3 is 15 amino acids. Germline assignment: CDR1 LGHDT and CDR2 YNNKEL (reference sequence). The CDR3 sequence: CASSPHTIRTYEQYF. The CDR3 DNA is TGTGCCAGCAGCCCTCACACGATCCGTACCTACGAGCAGTACTTC.

This clone was recorded only once. The identical CDR3 is also encoded by other nucleotide sequences in the sample. The V call is TRBV6-2 or TRBV6-3, the J call TRBJ2-2; 8 positions match TRBD1. The length of the CDR3 is 15 residues. The trim removed 5 bases at V and 2 bases at J, leaving 4 bases unmatched. CDR1 is MNHEY, CDR2 SVGEGT, per germline. The CDR3 loop reads CASSHGQGNTGELFF. CDR3 coding DNA: TGTGCCAGCAGTCACGGACAGGGTAACACCGGGGAGCTGTTTTTT.

V and J are TRBV21-1 and TRBJ2-7; the DNA was not used to check the table's D call, TRBD2. TRBV21-1 has pseudogene status. The CDR3 is 16 amino acids. The CDR3 loop is CASSKWSGASSYEQYF. The CDR3 DNA reads TGTGCCAGCAGCAAATGGAGCGGGGCGAGCTCCTACGAGCAGTACTTC.

The J gene is TRBJ2-3, the V gene TRBV9, with unresolved D. The germline V gene has CDR1 SGDLS and CDR2 YYNGEE. The V end was cut by 2 bases, the J end by 5 bases, with 6 bases between. The CDR3 extends over 12 amino acids. The CDR3 DNA reads as TGTGCCAGCAGCGTCTCCCTAGATACGCAGTATTTT. Amino acids: CASSVSLDTQYF.

The rearrangement joins TRBV28 to TRBJ1-1; D not certain. This CDR3 comprises 14 residues. Germline V gene data show CDR1 as MDHEN and CDR2 as SYDVKM. V was pared by 0 bases and J by 1 base, with 6 bases between. The DNA of the CDR3 is TGTGCCAGCAGTTTATGGGGGAGGAACACTGAAGCTTTCTTT. Residues: CASSLWGRNTEAFF.

This clone was picked up one time. The chain is built from TRBV7-9 and TRBJ2-7, with TRBD2 identical over 9 bases. Germline loops: CDR1 SEHNR, CDR2 FQNEAQ (reference sequence). The CDR3 has 16 residues. The ends lost 5 bases at V and 1 base at J; junction bases unmatched: 9. CDR3 in amino acids: CASSPKAGGPSYEQYF. As DNA, the CDR3 is TGTGCCAGCAGCCCTAAGGCGGGAGGGCCATCCTACGAGCAGTACTTC.

The rearrangement joins TRBV18 to TRBJ2-7; 10 bases map to TRBD2. This CDR3 region has 16 residues. Germline V gene lookup returns CDR1 KGHSH and CDR2 LQKENI. Unmatched junction bases numbered 8, after V lost 3 bases and J lost 3 bases. The CDR3: CASSPLELAGSYEQYF. In DNA form, the CDR3 reads TGTGCCAGCTCACCGCTGGAACTAGCGGGAAGCTACGAGCAGTACTTC.

This clone was seen only once. The J gene is TRBJ1-5, the V gene TRBV25-1; D unresolved. CDR1 and CDR2 from the germline V gene are MGHDK and SYGVNS. This CDR3 spans 12 amino acids. With 3 bases removed from V and 5 bases from J, the gap between germline ends came to 5 bases. CDR3 region: CASSDRDQPQHF. CDR3 bases: TGTGCCAGCAGTGATCGGGATCAGCCCCAGCATTTT. Filled out from reference TRBV25-1 and TRBJ1-5, the complete variable domain reads EADIYQTPRYLVIGTGKKITLECSQTMGHDKMYWYQQDPGMELHLIHYSYGVNSTEKGDLSSESTVSRIRTEHFPLTLESARPSHTSQYLCASSDRDQPQHFGDGTRLSIL.

Only a few counts were recorded for this clone. The genes are TRBV9 and TRBJ1-2, with a tentative D call TRBD1 (6 bases). Trimming cost V 4 bases and J 6 bases, with 13 bases left between them. This CDR3 is 13 amino acids long. Germline V gene lookup returns CDR1 SGDLS and CDR2 YYNGEE. CDR3 DNA sequence: TGTGCCAGCAGCTCAACCTACAGGGATGGCTACACCTTC. Amino acids: CASSSTYRDGYTF.

V is TRBV2 and J is TRBJ1-4; D call uncertain. Trimming pared 1 base from V and 7 bases from J, leaving 7 bases between. CDR1 is SNHLY, CDR2 FYNNEI, per germline. This CDR3 is built from 13 residues. As DNA, the CDR3 is TGTGCCAGCAGTGAAGACGGGGTTGAAAAACTGTTTTTT. It codes for CASSEDGVEKLFF.

This chain links TRBV3-1 (or the pseudogene TRBV3-2) with TRBJ2-1; D ambiguous. Germline assignment: CDR1 LGHDT and CDR2 YNNKEL (reference sequence). The CDR3 length is 13 residues. Trimming cost V 1 base and J 6 bases, with 7 bases left between them. Here the CDR3 reads CASSQAPRNEQFF. The CDR3 bases are TGTGCCAGCAGCCAAGCTCCTCGCAATGAGCAGTTCTTC.

The chain carries TRBV19 and TRBJ2-5, with TRBD1 identical over 7 bases. The ends lost 8 bases at V and 1 base at J; junction bases unmatched: 4. CDR1 is LNHDA, CDR2 SQIVND, per germline (reference sequence). The CDR3 is 13 residues long. In DNA, the CDR3 is TGTGCCAGTCGTGACAGGGCCCAAGAGACCCAGTACTTC. It yields the protein CASRDRAQETQYF.

The sample holds many counts of this clone. This chain links TRBV7-9 with TRBJ1-3; the match to TRBD1 covers 7 bases. J was trimmed by 1 base and V by 11 bases; bases with no gene match: 8. Looked up from germline, CDR1 is SEHNR and CDR2 is FQNEAQ (reference sequence). The CDR3 spans 14 residues. CDR3 sequence: CAANRGASGNTIYF. CDR3 bases: TGTGCCGCCAACAGGGGCGCGTCTGGAAACACCATATATTTT.

The gene calls are TRBV2 and TRBJ2-2, with 8 bases that match TRBD1. CDR1 and CDR2 (germline): SNHLY, FYNNEI. The V segment lost 7 bases and the J segment 0 bases; nucleotides outside the gene matches: 4. This CDR3 is built from 15 residues. The CDR3 region is CASNPGGANTGELFF. Here the CDR3 DNA reads TGTGCCAGCAATCCAGGGGGCGCGAACACCGGGGAGCTGTTTTTT.

The chain uses TRBV6-5 and TRBJ2-7; unclear D gene. V was cut by 2 bases and J by 3 bases, with 8 bases left in between. Germline values: CDR1 MNHEY, CDR2 SVGAGI. The CDR3 is 13 amino acids. CDR3 in amino acids: CASSYEAFYEQYF. CDR3 nucleotide sequence: TGTGCCAGCAGTTACGAGGCCTTCTACGAGCAGTACTTC.

V gene TRBV19 combines with J gene TRBJ2-3; D possibly corresponds to TRBD1 (6 bases). Per germline, CDR1 LNHDA and CDR2 SQIVND (reference sequence). V was cut by 3 bases and J by 0 bases, with 10 bases left in between. This CDR3 region has 15 residues. CDR3: CASSIRTESTDTQYF. The CDR3 DNA reads TGTGCCAGTAGTATCCGGACAGAAAGCACAGATACGCAGTATTTT.

The V and J genes are TRBV5-6 and TRBJ1-5; TRBD1 matches at 9 bases. This CDR3 contains 17 residues. Germline loops: CDR1 SGHDT, CDR2 YYEEEE. The V segment lost 1 base and the J segment 3 bases; nucleotides outside the gene matches: 8. CDR3 in amino acids: CASSLRTGTGYNQPQHF. For the CDR3, the DNA is TGTGCCAGCAGCTTGCGGACCGGGACAGGGTACAATCAGCCCCAGCATTTT. Drawing the rest from reference TRBV5-6 and TRBJ1-5, the complete variable domain is DAGVTQSPTHLIKTRGQQVTLRCSPKSGHDTVSWYQQALGQGPQFIFQYYEEEERQRGNFPDRFSGHQFPNYSSELNVNALLLGDSALYLCASSLRTGTGYNQPQHFGDGTRLSIL.

This clone was seen a few times. The CDR3 coding sequence is TGTGCCAGCAGTTTGACAGGCGGAAACACCATATATTTT. Translated: CASSLTGGNTIYF. The chain couples TRBV11-2 to TRBJ1-3; possibly TRBD1 for D (6 bases). This CDR3 contains 13 residues. Germline V gene data show CDR1 as SGHAT and CDR2 as FQNNGV. V gave up 6 bases and J gave up 4 bases, with 10 bases separating them.

The V and J genes are TRBV6-1 and TRBJ1-5, with D possibly matching TRBD1 (6 bases). This CDR3 contains 15 residues. CDR1 and CDR2 from the germline V gene are MNHNS and SASEGT. V dropped 2 bases and J dropped 5 bases, with 13 bases sitting between them. CDR3 sequence (DNA): TGTGCCAGCAGTGAACCGACAGGTCCCTATCAGCCCCAGCATTTT. Protein: CASSEPTGPYQPQHF.